Sequencing of this T cell receptor beta chain was carried out in a study of cytomegalovirus exposure and HLA in healthy donors. PCR primers comprised 60 Vbeta and 13 Jbeta primers. Sequenced by immunoSEQ multiplex PCR; TCRdb stores in-frame clones only, minus some. This table has approximately 150,000 clones, 65% to 75% appearing once. Germline V gene data show CDR1 as LNHDA and CDR2 as SQIVND (reference sequence). V lost 7 bases and J lost 5; bases outside the gene matches: 8. CDR3 size: 15 residues. This sequence was found in a man aged 55 to 69 in good health and CMV-seronegative. The sample consisted of PBMCs. The chain links TRBV19 to TRBJ2-1, with TRBD2 matching over 10 bases. The CDR3 sequence is CASKASGSTDNEQFF. CDR3 nucleotides: TGTGCCAGTAAGGCTAGCGGGAGTACGGACAATGAGCAGTTCTTC.